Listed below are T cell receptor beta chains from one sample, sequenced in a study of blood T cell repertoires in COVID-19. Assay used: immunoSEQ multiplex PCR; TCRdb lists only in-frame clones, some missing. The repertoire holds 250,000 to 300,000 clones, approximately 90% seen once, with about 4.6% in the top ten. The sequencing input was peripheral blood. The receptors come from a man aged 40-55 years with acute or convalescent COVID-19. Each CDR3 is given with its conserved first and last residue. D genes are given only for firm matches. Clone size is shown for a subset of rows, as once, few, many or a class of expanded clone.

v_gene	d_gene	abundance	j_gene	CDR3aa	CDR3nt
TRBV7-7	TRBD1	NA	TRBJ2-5	CASSTGGVQETQYF	TGTGCCAGCAGCACAGGGGGAGTCCAAGAGACCCAGTACTTC
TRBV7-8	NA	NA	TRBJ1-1	CASRSRDQAFF	TGTGCCAGCAGATCGCGGGACCAAGCTTTCTTT
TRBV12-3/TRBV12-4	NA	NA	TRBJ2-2	CASSRSSTGELFF	TGTGCCAGCAGTCGAAGTAGCACCGGGGAGCTGTTTTTT
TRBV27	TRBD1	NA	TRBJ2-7	CASSFVQGVQEQYF	TGTGCCAGCAGTTTCGTCCAGGGGGTTCAAGAGCAGTACTTC
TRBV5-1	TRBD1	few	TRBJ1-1	CASRTGVNTEAFF	TGCGCCAGCCGGACAGGCGTGAACACTGAAGCTTTCTTT
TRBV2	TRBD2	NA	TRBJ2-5	CASNPSGEETQYF	TGTGCCAGCAACCCTAGCGGGGAAGAGACCCAGTACTTC
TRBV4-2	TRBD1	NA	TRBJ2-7	CASSAPGTGLNSYEQYF	TGTGCCAGCAGCGCCCCTGGGACAGGGCTAAACTCCTACGAGCAGTACTTC
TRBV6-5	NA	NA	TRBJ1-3	CASSLRGPPTYTIYF	TGTGCCAGCAGCTTGCGGGGACCGCCGACTTACACCATATATTTT
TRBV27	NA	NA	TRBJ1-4	CASSATGPTNEKLFF	TGTGCCAGCAGTGCGACAGGTCCAACTAATGAAAAACTGTTTTTT
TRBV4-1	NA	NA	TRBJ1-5	CASSQVPGGDQPQHF	TGCGCCAGCAGCCAAGTCCCGGGGGGGGATCAGCCCCAGCATTTT
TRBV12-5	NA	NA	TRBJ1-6	CASGSGNQNSPLHF	TGTGCTAGTGGTTCCGGGAATCAGAATTCACCCCTCCACTTT
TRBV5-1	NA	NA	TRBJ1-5	CASSSEGNQPQHF	TGCGCCAGCAGCTCGGAGGGCAATCAGCCCCAGCATTTT
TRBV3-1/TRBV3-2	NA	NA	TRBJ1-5	CASSQDTGYQPQHF	TGTGCCAGCAGCCAAGATACGGGATATCAGCCCCAGCATTTT
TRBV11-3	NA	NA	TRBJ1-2	CASSLGGRGYTF	TGTGCCAGCAGCTTAGGAGGGCGAGGCTACACCTTC
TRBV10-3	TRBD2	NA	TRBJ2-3	CAIRESGGAFTQYF	TGTGCCATCAGGGAAAGCGGGGGGGCCTTTACGCAGTATTTT
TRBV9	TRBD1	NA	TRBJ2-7	CASSPHQGVSYEQYF	TGTGCCAGCAGCCCTCACCAGGGGGTCTCCTACGAGCAGTACTTC
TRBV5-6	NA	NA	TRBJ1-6	CASSLGVGPGPLHF	TGTGCCAGCAGCTTGGGTGTGGGGCCTGGACCCCTCCACTTT
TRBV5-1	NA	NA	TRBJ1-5	CASSLEAGNQPQHF	TGCGCCAGCAGCTTGGAGGCGGGGAATCAGCCCCAGCATTTT
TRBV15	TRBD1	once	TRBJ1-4	CATSRYGQEEKLFF	TGTGCCACCAGCAGATATGGACAGGAGGAAAAACTGTTTTTT
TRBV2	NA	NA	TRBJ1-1	CASIFDPGTEAFF	TGTGCCAGCATTTTCGATCCGGGCACTGAAGCTTTCTTT
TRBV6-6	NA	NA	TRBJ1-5	CASSYFASGQPQHF	TGTGCCAGCAGTTACTTTGCCTCGGGGCAGCCCCAGCATTTT
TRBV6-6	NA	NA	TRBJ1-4	CASSYPVGPGEKLFF	TGTGCCAGCAGTTACCCCGTAGGGCCGGGGGAAAAACTGTTTTTT
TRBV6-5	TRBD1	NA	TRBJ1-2	CASSYSTTGVGYTF	TGTGCCAGCAGTTACTCCACCACAGGGGTCGGCTACACCTTC
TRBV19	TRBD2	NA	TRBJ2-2	CASKLAGLHTGELFF	TGTGCCAGTAAACTAGCGGGGCTCCACACCGGGGAGCTGTTTTTT
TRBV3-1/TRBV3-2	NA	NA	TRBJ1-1	CASSQRGHGTEAFF	TGTGCCAGCAGCCAACGTGGGCACGGCACTGAAGCTTTCTTT
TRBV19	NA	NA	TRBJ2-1	CAISNGAVFSYNEQFF	TGTGCCATTTCTAATGGGGCCGTCTTCTCCTACAATGAGCAGTTCTTC
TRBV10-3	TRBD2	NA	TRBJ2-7	CAIHGGDYEQYF	TGTGCCATCCACGGGGGGGACTACGAGCAGTACTTC
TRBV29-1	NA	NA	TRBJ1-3	CSVWGGRTGNTIYF	TGCAGCGTTTGGGGGGGGCGGACTGGAAACACCATATATTTT
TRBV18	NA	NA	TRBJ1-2	CASSPSGQGYGYTF	TGTGCCAGCTCACCCTCGGGCCAGGGCTATGGCTACACCTTC
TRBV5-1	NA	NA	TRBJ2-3	CASRLLPGVTTDTQYF	TGCGCCAGCAGGCTTTTGCCAGGGGTGACCACAGATACGCAGTATTTT
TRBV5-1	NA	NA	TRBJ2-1	CASSLEVGAYNEQFF	TGCGCCAGCAGCTTGGAGGTAGGGGCATACAATGAGCAGTTCTTC
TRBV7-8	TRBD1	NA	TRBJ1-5	CASSLAGDSYQPQHF	TGTGCCAGCAGCTTAGCGGGGGACAGTTATCAGCCCCAGCATTTT
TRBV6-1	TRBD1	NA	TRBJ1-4	CASSEAEGAVEKLFF	TGTGCCAGCAGTGAAGCGGAGGGGGCGGTTGAAAAACTGTTTTTT
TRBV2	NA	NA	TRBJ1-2	CASSAIRAGDNYGYTF	TGTGCCAGCAGTGCCATCCGGGCAGGGGATAACTATGGCTACACCTTC
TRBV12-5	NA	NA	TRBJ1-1	CASGLSGNTEAFF	TGTGCTAGTGGTTTGTCCGGGAACACTGAAGCTTTCTTT
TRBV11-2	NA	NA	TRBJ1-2	CASSLENGYGYTF	TGTGCCAGCAGCTTAGAAAACGGCTATGGCTACACCTTC
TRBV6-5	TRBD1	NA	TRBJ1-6	CASSQDRDPSPLHF	TGTGCCAGCAGCCAGGACAGGGATCCCTCACCCCTCCACTTT
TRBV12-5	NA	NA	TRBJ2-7	CASGLGQPYEQYF	TGTGCTAGTGGTTTGGGACAGCCCTACGAGCAGTACTTC
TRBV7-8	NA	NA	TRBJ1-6	CASSTDSNSPLHF	TGTGCCAGCAGCACTGACAGTAATTCACCCCTCCACTTT
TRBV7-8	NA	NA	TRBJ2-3	CASSFAGLSQAQYF	TGTGCCAGCAGCTTCGCAGGACTATCACAAGCGCAGTATTTT
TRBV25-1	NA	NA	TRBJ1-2	CASSEWGDYGYTF	TGTGCCAGCAGTGAATGGGGGGACTATGGCTACACCTTC
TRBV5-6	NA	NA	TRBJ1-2	CASYYAGHGYTF	TGTGCCAGTTATTACGCGGGGCATGGCTACACCTTC
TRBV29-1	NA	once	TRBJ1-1	CSVELGARRMAFF	TGCAGCGTTGAATTGGGGGCCCGAAGAATGGCTTTCTTT